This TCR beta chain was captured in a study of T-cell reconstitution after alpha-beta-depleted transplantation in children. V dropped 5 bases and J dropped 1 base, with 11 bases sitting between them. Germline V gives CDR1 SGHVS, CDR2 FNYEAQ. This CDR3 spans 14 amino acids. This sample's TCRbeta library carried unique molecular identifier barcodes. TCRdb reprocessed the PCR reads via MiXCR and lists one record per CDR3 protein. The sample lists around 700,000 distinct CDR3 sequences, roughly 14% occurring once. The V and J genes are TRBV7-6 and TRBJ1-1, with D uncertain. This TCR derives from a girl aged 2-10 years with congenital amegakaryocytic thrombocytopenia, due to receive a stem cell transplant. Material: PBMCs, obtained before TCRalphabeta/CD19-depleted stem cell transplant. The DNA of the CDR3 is TGTGCCAGCAGCCCGCGGAGGGCGAACACTGAAGCTTTCTTT. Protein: CASSPRRANTEAFF.